The 7 T cell receptor beta chains in this list originate from one sample, sequenced in a study of blood T cell repertoires in COVID-19 (TCRdb year 2020). Preparation of the library involved the immunoSEQ multiplex PCR assay. TCRdb limited this immuneACCESS table to in-frame rearrangements with V and J called. A share of clones is missing; checked studies link under half to unresolved V genes, and the rest is unexplained. The sample data list about 220,000 clones, and approximately 80% of these were observed just once. 2% to 2.5% of the sample comes from the top ten. The specimen sequenced was peripheral blood. All receptors derive from a man aged 35-49 years who had recovered from COVID-19.

In this sample, this clone turned up a few times. This chain links TRBV10-1 with TRBJ1-4, with a possible D match to TRBD1 (6 bases). The CDR3 totals 17 residues. V gave up 0 bases and J gave up 0 bases, with 11 bases separating them. The germline V gene has CDR1 WNHNN and CDR2 SYGVQD (reference sequence). The CDR3 loop reads CASSESTDRATNEKLFF. In DNA form, the CDR3 reads TGCGCCAGCAGTGAGTCGACGGACAGAGCAACTAATGAAAAACTGTTTTTT.

The chain recombines TRBV7-6 with TRBJ1-1; D not resolved. In germline, CDR1 is SGHVS, CDR2 FNYEAQ. The CDR3 has 15 residues. V lost 1 base and J 2 bases, leaving 11 bases between the germline ends. In DNA form, the CDR3 reads TGTGCCAGCAGCTTAGGTAGCCATACCAACACTGAAGCTTTCTTT. It specifies CASSLGSHTNTEAFF.

This rearrangement joins TRBV3-1 (or the pseudogene TRBV3-2) to TRBJ2-2; 9 bases line up with TRBD2. Germline V lookup: CDR1 LGHDT, CDR2 YNNKEL (reference sequence). Trimming cost V 0 bases and J 6 bases; bases outside gene matches: 14. The CDR3 loop spans 19 amino acids. Written as DNA, the CDR3 is TGTGCCAGCAGCCAAGATCTTAGGATAGCGGGAGATCGGTCCGGGGAGCTGTTTTTT. Translating gives CASSQDLRIAGDRSGELFF.

The chain has TRBV7-2 and TRBJ2-7; TRBD1 matches at 9 bases. The CDR3 runs to 16 residues. J lost 2 bases, V lost 5 bases, and 10 bases had no gene match. The germline CDR1 and CDR2 sequences are SGHTA and FQGNSA. For the CDR3, the DNA is TGTGCCAGCAGCCACCGCCAGGGACAGGGAACCTACGAGCAGTACTTC. Translation: CASSHRQGQGTYEQYF.

V and J are TRBV7-2 and TRBJ2-7, with 10 bases aligning to TRBD2. J lost 5 bases, V lost 5 bases, and 9 bases had no gene match. The germline gives CDR1 SGHTA, CDR2 FQGNSA. This CDR3 region has 15 residues. Here the CDR3 DNA reads TGTGCCAGCAGCCCTAGGAGCGGGAGGGGGGACGAGCAGTACTTC. Its translation is CASSPRSGRGDEQYF. The entire variable domain, with the rest obtained from reference TRBV7-2 and TRBJ2-7, is as follows: GAGVSQSPSNKVTEKGKDVELRCDPISGHTALYWYRQSLGQGLEFLIYFQGNSAPDKSGLPSDRFSAERTGGSVSTLTIQRTQQEDSAVYLCASSPRSGRGDEQYFGPGTRLTVT.

The rearrangement links TRBV2 to TRBJ2-1; 9 bases are shared with TRBD1. The trim removed 6 bases at V and 6 bases at J, leaving 9 bases unmatched. CDR1 is SNHLY, CDR2 FYNNEI, per germline. The CDR3 runs to 15 residues. The CDR3 coding sequence is TGTGCCAGCAGGCCCGGGACAGGGCGTTCCAATGAGCAGTTCTTC. This sequence encodes CASRPGTGRSNEQFF.

V gene TRBV30 combines with J gene TRBJ2-2, with 8 bases lining up with TRBD2. V lost 0 bases, J lost 4 bases, and 7 bases stayed unmatched. The CDR3 contains 16 residues. CDR1 and CDR2 from the germline V gene are GTSNPN and SVGIG (reference sequence). The CDR3: CAWSVLSGATTGELFF. The CDR3 DNA reads TGTGCCTGGAGTGTACTTAGCGGGGCCACCACCGGGGAGCTGTTTTTT.